This T cell receptor beta chain was sequenced for a study of shared clonotypes between healthy human individuals (TCRdb year 2020). For the study in its entirety: A few men and two women, aged 18 to 49 years, made up the cohort. For each donor, CD4 naive and CD4 memory were each run on three plates, CD8 naive on two plates, and CD8 memory on one plate. To estimate repertoire size and how much clonotype sharing occurs between individuals, the study deeply sequenced the blood TCR repertoires of about five healthy adults. To increase sequencing depth and limit assay-specific biases, different laboratories used diverse techniques to prepare libraries and sequence TCR repertoires. Between about 0.85 and 9.5 billion PBMCs per donor were obtained by leukapheresis.

Donors were healthy HIV-negative adults with no recently reported acute infections or vaccinations. Only Caucasian adults living in Nashville, Tennessee, USA were represented among the donors. CD4+ T cells were enriched by magnetic negative selection; naive cells were then positively selected on CD45RA, and the negative fraction formed the memory subset. Blood was obtained by leukapheresis, after which PBMCs were separated by Ficoll-Histopaque density gradient centrifugation and cryopreserved in liquid nitrogen vapor phase. Purity and quantity of every magnetically sorted T cell population were checked by analytical flow cytometry. From each sorted fraction, genomic DNA was isolated and quantified by UV absorbance on a Nanodrop 2000c. The germline V and J ends show losses of 5 bases and 10 bases respectively, and no gene match explains 6 bases of the junction. CDR3 length: 13 amino acids, cysteine to phenylalanine. The kept DNA is CDR3 alone, 39 bases in frame from the first base. For CDR1 and CDR2, the germline V gene lists SGHAT and FQNNGV.

Using the deep immunoSEQ assay, TCR CDR3 regions were amplified from genomic DNA by multiplex PCR. Extracted genomic DNA from each cell subset was spread evenly across all wells of several immunoSEQ 96-well plates, with each plate serving as a replicate. For sorted subsets, each replicate PCR was loaded with approximately 0.2 ug genomic DNA, equivalent to 30,000 or so T cell genomes. Purified libraries were measured with a Qubit 3.0 fluorometer, size-checked on a Bioanalyzer 2100, and measured again with the KAPA Library Quantification kit. Each immunoSEQ 96-well plate was sequenced on its own single-read 150-cycle Illumina NextSeq 550 flow cell. The original methods were these. Because the immunoSEQ output included only junctional sequences and no quality scores, the filtering could not be the same as the filtering used for full-length reads. Sequences were annotated with PyIR, a Python wrapper for IgBLAST v1.9, using IMGT germline references to assign V/J genes and CDR3. Reads were filtered out if the reads had weak V/J assignments (E-value above 1e-6), no CDR3, stop codons, out-of-frame junctions, or ambiguous translated residues. V3J clonotypes were defined by identical inferred V gene, J gene, and CDR3 amino acid sequence. To compute the percentage overlap between repertoires, the number of shared unique clonotypes was divided by the size of the smaller repertoire. RTK rarefaction, the Chao1 estimator, and Recon v2.1 estimates of unobserved clonotypes were used to assess repertoire richness. For all TCRbeta clonotypes obtained by the gDNA method from four donors, generation probabilities were computed with OLGA. This immuneACCESS table, as held by TCRdb, lists in-frame sequences with V and J called but not all clones. Of the missing ones, under half trace to an unresolved V gene in checked studies; the others have no known cause. V and J calls and clone size are given by that table; D and trimming were obtained from the DNA. Recorded for this sample are more than 2 million clones; roughly 96% of them occurred a single time. The ten largest clones represent 0.1% to 0.15% of the sample.

What the work shows at the level of the full study, not this receptor alone: Sampling was restricted to blood, and TCR repertoires in tissues likely differ from the TCR repertoires found in blood. Clonotypes shared by all four sorted-subset donors showed higher generation probabilities than non-shared clonotypes. Larger estimated clonotype richness was generally found for naive subsets than for memory subsets. Pairwise subsampling led to the expectation that sequencing depth would affect the degree of clonotype sharing among donors. Because the study included a small number of donors, the genetic and exposure-history diversity represented was limited. When a handful of donors were compared, the shared fraction of clonotypes was about 5.5% for naive CD4, about 4% for naive CD8, roughly 2.3% for memory CD4, and roughly 0.4% for memory CD8. Even with the large sequencing depth, rarefaction of the sorted-subset datasets indicated that sequencing was incomplete.

Note on this clone: Its cognate antigen has yet to be identified. The input lacks base qualities; no much larger clone sits a single base away.

Sequencing was carried out using naive CD4+ T cells sorted from blood. The intended sense of this specimen's cell subset or site label: CD45RA+ positively selected. The receptor comes from a man aged 18 to 30 in good health. The rearrangement joined TRBV11-2 to TRBJ2-1, with 9 middle bases fitting TRBD1. In nucleotides, the sequence is TGTGCCAGCAGCCCCACAGGGGGCCGGGAGCAGTTCTTC. Translated, it gives CASSPTGGREQFF.